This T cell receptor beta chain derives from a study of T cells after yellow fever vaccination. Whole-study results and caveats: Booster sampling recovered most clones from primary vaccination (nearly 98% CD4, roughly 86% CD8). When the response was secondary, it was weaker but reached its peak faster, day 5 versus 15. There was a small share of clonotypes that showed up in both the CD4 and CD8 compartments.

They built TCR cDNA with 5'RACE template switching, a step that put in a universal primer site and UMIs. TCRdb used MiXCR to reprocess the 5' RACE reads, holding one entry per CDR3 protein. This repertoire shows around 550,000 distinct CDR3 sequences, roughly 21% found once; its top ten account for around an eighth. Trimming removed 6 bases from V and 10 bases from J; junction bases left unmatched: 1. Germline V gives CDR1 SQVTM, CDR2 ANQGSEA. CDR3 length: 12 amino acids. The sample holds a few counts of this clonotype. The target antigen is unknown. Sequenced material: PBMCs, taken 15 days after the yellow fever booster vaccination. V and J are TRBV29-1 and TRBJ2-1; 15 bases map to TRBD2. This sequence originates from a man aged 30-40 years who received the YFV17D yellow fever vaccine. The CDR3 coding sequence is TGCAGCGTGGGGACTAGCGGGAGGGAGCAGTTCTTC. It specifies CSVGTSGREQFF.